This T cell receptor (beta chain) emerged from a study of shared clonotypes between healthy human individuals. Using immunoSEQ multiplex PCR, the repertoire was profiled, and TCRdb retains in-frame clones only, with some absent. The sample has some 2,400,000 clones, under 97% seen once. Per the germline V gene, CDR1 is GTSNPN and CDR2 is SVGIG (reference sequence). V was cut by 2 bases and J by 6 bases, with 8 bases left in between. This CDR3 has 12 residues. The chain carries TRBV30 and TRBJ2-1; no clear D. Sequenced: naive CD4+ T cells sorted from blood. Specified subset: CD45RA+ positively selected. The receptor comes from a man younger than 35 in good health. CDR3 sequence reads: CAWSSNPNEQFF. The CDR3 bases are TGTGCCTGGAGTTCGAACCCCAATGAGCAGTTCTTC.